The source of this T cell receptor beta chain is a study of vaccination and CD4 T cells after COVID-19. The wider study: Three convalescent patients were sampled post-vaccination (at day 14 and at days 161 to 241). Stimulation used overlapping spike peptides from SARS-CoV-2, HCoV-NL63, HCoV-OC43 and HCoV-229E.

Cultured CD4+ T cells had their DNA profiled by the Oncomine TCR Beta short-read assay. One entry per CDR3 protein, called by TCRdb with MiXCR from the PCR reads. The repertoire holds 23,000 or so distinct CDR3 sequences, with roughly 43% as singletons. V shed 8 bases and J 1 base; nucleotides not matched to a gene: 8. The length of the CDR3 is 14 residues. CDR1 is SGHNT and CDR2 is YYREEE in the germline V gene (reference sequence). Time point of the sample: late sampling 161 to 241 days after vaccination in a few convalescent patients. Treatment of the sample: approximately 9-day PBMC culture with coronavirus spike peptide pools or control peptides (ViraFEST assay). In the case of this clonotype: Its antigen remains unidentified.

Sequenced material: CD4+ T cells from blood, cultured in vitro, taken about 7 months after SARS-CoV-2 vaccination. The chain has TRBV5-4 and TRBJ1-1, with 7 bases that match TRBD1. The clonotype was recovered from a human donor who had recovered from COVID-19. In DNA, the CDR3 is TGTGCCAGTGCGATGGACAGGAGGAACACTGAAGCTTTCTTT. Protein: CASAMDRRNTEAFF.